Listed below are T cell receptor beta chains from one sample, sequenced in a study of blood T cell repertoires in COVID-19. Assay used: immunoSEQ multiplex PCR; TCRdb lists only in-frame clones, some missing. The data show about 180,000 clones, around 83% seen once. Sequenced input: PBMCs or T cells enriched from blood (not recorded which). These receptors were collected from a man aged 35 to 55 who had recovered from COVID-19. Each CDR3 is given with its conserved first and last residue. Fields, in order: D gene, clone size, V gene, J gene, CDR3 protein, CDR3 DNA. D genes are given only for firm matches. Clone size appears in some rows only: once, few, many, or a class for an expanded clone.

D: TRBD1
size: NA
V: TRBV20-1
J: TRBJ1-1
CDR3: CSANRGLPAFF
DNA: TGCAGTGCTAACAGGGGGCTACCAGCTTTCTTT

D: NA
size: once
V: TRBV25-1
J: TRBJ1-1
CDR3: CASRQTLNTEAFF
DNA: TGTGCCAGCAGACAGACCCTGAACACTGAAGCTTTCTTT

D: NA
size: NA
V: TRBV6-1
J: TRBJ1-2
CDR3: CASSEISGGARGYTF
DNA: TGTGCCAGCAGTGAAATTAGCGGGGGGGCGCGCGGCTACACCTTC

D: NA
size: once
V: TRBV5-1
J: TRBJ2-3
CDR3: CANDHREVPDTQYF
DNA: TGCGCCAACGATCACAGGGAAGTCCCAGATACGCAGTATTTT

D: NA
size: few
V: TRBV7-8
J: TRBJ2-2
CDR3: CASSLVQNGELFF
DNA: TGTGCCAGCAGCTTAGTCCAGAACGGGGAGCTGTTTTTT

D: NA
size: NA
V: TRBV12-3/TRBV12-4
J: TRBJ2-5
CDR3: CASSFPGGETQYF
DNA: TGTGCCAGCAGTTTTCCCGGGGGAGAGACCCAGTACTTC

D: NA
size: NA
V: TRBV7-3
J: TRBJ1-1
CDR3: CASTPRPGAEAFF
DNA: TGTGCCAGCACCCCTCGACCCGGGGCTGAAGCTTTCTTT

D: NA
size: NA
V: TRBV6-5
J: TRBJ2-3
CDR3: CASSHPGADTQYF
DNA: TGTGCCAGCAGCCACCCAGGGGCAGATACGCAGTATTTT

D: NA
size: NA
V: TRBV10-1
J: TRBJ2-3
CDR3: CASSESRNRAGTDTQYF
DNA: TGCGCCAGCAGTGAGTCGCGGAACAGGGCGGGCACAGATACGCAGTATTTT

D: NA
size: NA
V: TRBV7-2
J: TRBJ2-7
CDR3: CASSPLYEQYF
DNA: TGTGCCAGCAGCCCCCTCTACGAGCAGTACTTC

D: TRBD1
size: NA
V: TRBV29-1
J: TRBJ1-4
CDR3: CSAGKLGTGSSEKLFF
DNA: TGCAGCGCCGGGAAGCTAGGGACAGGCTCGAGTGAAAAACTGTTTTTT

D: TRBD1
size: NA
V: TRBV13
J: TRBJ1-6
CDR3: CASSLTGAGSSYNSPLHF
DNA: TGTGCCAGCAGCTTGACAGGGGCCGGGAGCTCCTATAATTCACCCCTCCACTTT

D: TRBD1
size: NA
V: TRBV7-8
J: TRBJ1-5
CDR3: CASSINRGSNQPQHF
DNA: TGTGCCAGCAGCATCAACAGGGGTAGCAATCAGCCCCAGCATTTT

D: TRBD1
size: NA
V: TRBV27
J: TRBJ1-1
CDR3: CASSPYTGTGHKAFF
DNA: TGTGCCAGCAGTCCCTATACCGGGACAGGGCACAAAGCTTTCTTT

D: TRBD2
size: NA
V: TRBV29-1
J: TRBJ2-1
CDR3: CSVALTSGNDEQFF
DNA: TGCAGCGTGGCCTTGACTAGCGGGAACGATGAGCAGTTCTTC

D: TRBD1
size: few
V: TRBV30
J: TRBJ1-5
CDR3: CAWSVQFGQGNQPQHF
DNA: TGTGCCTGGAGTGTACAATTCGGACAGGGGAATCAGCCCCAGCATTTT

D: NA
size: NA
V: TRBV12-2
J: TRBJ2-1
CDR3: CASRPGGTASSYNEQFF
DNA: TGTGCAAGTCGCCCTGGGGGGACGGCAAGCTCCTACAATGAGCAGTTCTTC

D: NA
size: NA
V: TRBV19
J: TRBJ1-2
CDR3: CASRIRANYGYTF
DNA: TGTGCCAGTAGGATCCGGGCTAACTATGGCTACACCTTC

D: TRBD1
size: NA
V: TRBV5-1
J: TRBJ2-1
CDR3: CASSLAKGQGGEQFF
DNA: TGCGCCAGCAGCTTGGCCAAGGGACAGGGTGGGGAGCAGTTCTTC

D: TRBD2
size: NA
V: TRBV3-1/TRBV3-2
J: TRBJ2-3
CDR3: CASSLGGLAGRATDTQYF
DNA: TGTGCCAGCAGCCTTGGAGGTCTAGCGGGGAGGGCGACAGATACGCAGTATTTT

D: TRBD1
size: NA
V: TRBV5-1
J: TRBJ2-1
CDR3: CASSKQGAYEQFF
DNA: TGCGCCAGCAGCAAACAGGGGGCCTATGAGCAGTTCTTC

D: NA
size: NA
V: TRBV12-5
J: TRBJ2-7
CDR3: CASGGELSSYEQYF
DNA: TGTGCTAGTGGTGGAGAACTTTCCTCCTACGAGCAGTACTTC

D: NA
size: NA
V: TRBV30
J: TRBJ2-1
CDR3: CAWSPTAGGPFF
DNA: TGTGCCTGGAGTCCGACAGCCGGAGGGCCGTTCTTC

D: NA
size: NA
V: TRBV6-6
J: TRBJ2-5
CDR3: CASSYSLGQGETQYF
DNA: TGTGCCAGCAGTTACTCCCTGGGACAAGGGGAGACCCAGTACTTC

D: NA
size: NA
V: TRBV7-2
J: TRBJ1-2
CDR3: CASTRRVYGYTF
DNA: TGTGCCAGCACCCGGAGGGTTTATGGCTACACCTTC

D: NA
size: NA
V: TRBV11-2
J: TRBJ2-7
CDR3: CASSLVWGPHEQYF
DNA: TGTGCCAGCAGCTTAGTGTGGGGGCCCCACGAGCAGTACTTC

D: TRBD2
size: NA
V: TRBV28
J: TRBJ2-1
CDR3: CASSLMAGGAEQFF
DNA: TGTGCCAGCAGTTTAATGGCGGGAGGGGCTGAGCAGTTCTTC

D: TRBD1
size: NA
V: TRBV20-1
J: TRBJ2-3
CDR3: CSASSYRGKDTQYF
DNA: TGCAGTGCTAGTTCGTACAGGGGAAAAGATACGCAGTATTTT